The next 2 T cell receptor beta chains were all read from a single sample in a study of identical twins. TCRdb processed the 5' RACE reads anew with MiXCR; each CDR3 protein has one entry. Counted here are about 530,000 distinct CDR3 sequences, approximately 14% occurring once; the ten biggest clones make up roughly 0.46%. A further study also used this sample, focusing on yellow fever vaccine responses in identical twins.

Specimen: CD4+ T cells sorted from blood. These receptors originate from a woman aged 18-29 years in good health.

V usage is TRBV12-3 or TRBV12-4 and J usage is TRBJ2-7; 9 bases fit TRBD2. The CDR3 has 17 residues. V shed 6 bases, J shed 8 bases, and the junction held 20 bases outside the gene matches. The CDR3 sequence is CASSEKAVSSGNRKQYF. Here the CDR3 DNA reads TGTGCCAGCAGCGAAAAAGCGGTGTCTAGCGGGAATCGGAAGCAGTACTTC.

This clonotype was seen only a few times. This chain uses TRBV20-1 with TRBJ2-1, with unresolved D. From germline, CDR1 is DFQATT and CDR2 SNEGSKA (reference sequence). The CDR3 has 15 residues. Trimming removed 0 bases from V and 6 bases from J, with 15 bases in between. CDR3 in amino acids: CSARDSQKMGNEQFF. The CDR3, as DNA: TGCAGTGCTAGAGATTCCCAGAAAATGGGCAATGAGCAGTTCTTC.